The 6 T cell receptor beta chains below all came from one sample that was sequenced in a study of blood T cell repertoires in COVID-19. TCRdb keeps only in-frame clones here, not all; method: immunoSEQ multiplex PCR. The table has approximately 74,000 clones, about 91% seen once. What was sequenced was peripheral blood. The origin of the receptors is a woman aged 60 to 75 with active COVID-19.

The rearrangement links TRBV4-2 to TRBJ2-1; a possible D gene is TRBD2 (6 bases). V gave up 4 bases and J gave up 2 bases, with 12 bases separating them. Germline V gives CDR1 LGHNA, CDR2 YNFKEQ. The CDR3 has 15 residues. CDR3 DNA sequence: TGTGCCAGCAGCCCCTATAGCGGAACCTACAATGAGCAGTTCTTC. Translated: CASSPYSGTYNEQFF.

V is TRBV5-1 and J is TRBJ2-7; 14 bases agree with TRBD2. This CDR3 spans 17 amino acids. Germline CDR1 SGHRS, CDR2 YFSETQ. V was clipped by 4 bases and J by 6 bases; unmatched bases: 12. The CDR3 DNA is TGCGCCAGCAGCCCAGGCGGACCGGGACTAGCGGGAGTCGAGCAGTACTTC. Amino acid sequence: CASSPGGPGLAGVEQYF. The whole variable domain, remainder taken from reference TRBV5-1 and TRBJ2-7, is KAGVTQTPRYLIKTRGQQVTLSCSPISGHRSVSWYQQTPGQGLQFLFEYFSETQRNKGNFPGRFSGRQFSNSRSEMNVSTLELGDSALYLCASSPGGPGLAGVEQYFGPGTRLTVT.

V gene TRBV6-6 combines with J gene TRBJ2-7, with TRBD2 identical over 11 bases. J lost 4 bases, V lost 4 bases, and 3 bases had no gene match. CDR3 length equals 14 residues. Looked up from germline, CDR1 is MNHNY and CDR2 is SVGAGI (reference sequence). The CDR3 is CASSLAGGPYEQYF. The CDR3 bases are TGTGCCAGCAGTTTAGCGGGAGGGCCTTACGAGCAGTACTTC.

The chain combines TRBV4-1 with TRBJ1-4; D perhaps matches TRBD1 (5 bases). Germline lookup yields CDR1 MGHRA and CDR2 YSYEKL. Trimming took 8 bases from V and 6 from J, leaving 13 bases between them. This CDR3 comprises 13 residues. As DNA, the CDR3 is TGCGCCAGCGAATCGGGGGTGGATGAAAAACTGTTTTTT. Amino acid sequence: CASESGVDEKLFF.

Many counts were recorded for this clone. The V and J genes are TRBV27 and TRBJ2-7; TRBD1 agrees at 7 bases. Germline lookup yields CDR1 MNHEY and CDR2 SMNVEV (reference sequence). The CDR3 has 14 residues. The V and J ends lost 2 bases and 1 base, in that order; junction bases with no gene match: 2. CDR3 sequence reads: CASSLGTASYEQYF. The CDR3 DNA reads TGTGCCAGCAGTTTAGGGACAGCTTCCTACGAGCAGTACTTC.

The V and J genes are TRBV5-1 and TRBJ2-3; 8 bases align to TRBD2. The CDR3 runs 15 residues. In germline, CDR1 is SGHRS, CDR2 YFSETQ. The V and J ends lost 4 bases and 6 bases, in that order; junction bases with no gene match: 10. CDR3 protein: CASSPLLGTSDTQYF. DNA of the CDR3: TGCGCCAGCAGCCCGCTGCTGGGGACTAGTGATACGCAGTATTTT.